The clone carrying this T cell receptor (beta chain) was counted many times. Its antigen is as yet unknown. The sample originates from a study of regulatory T cells in long-lasting Graves disease. Researchers made TCR beta libraries by using iRepertoire HTBI primers and running Arm-PCR on CDR3 regions. A single record per CDR3 protein comes from TCRdb applying MiXCR to the multiplex PCR reads. The sample lists around 460,000 distinct CDR3 sequences, around 13% occurring once. Time point in this sample: newly diagnosed GD, antithyroid drugs for less than 3 months. Extracted RNA from PBMCs served as the source of the TCR library. Trimming took 2 bases from V and 8 from J; bases not matched to a gene: 9. The CDR3 has 16 residues. Study-level points and caveats: Repertoires from persistent disease leaned toward TRBV28, TRBJ1-2 and TRBJ2-5.

These data were likewise used in another study, on T cells in Graves' hyperthyroidism and ophthalmopathy.

This receptor was identified in a woman between 45 and 60 years old with Graves disease. The J gene is TRBJ2-1, the V gene TRBV12-3 or TRBV12-4, with 10 nucleotides matching TRBD1. The material was peripheral blood mononuclear cells (PBMCs), obtained at new diagnosis, from a patient treated with antithyroid drugs. CDR3 bases: TGTGCCAGCAGTTTAATTAGGACAGGGGGTTTAGATGAGCAGTTCTTC. Amino acid sequence: CASSLIRTGGLDEQFF.